This T cell receptor beta chain originates from a study of cytomegalovirus exposure and HLA in healthy donors. Study results and caveats: Some TCR beta chains (164 of them) were listed as cytomegalovirus-associated.

Comments on this clone: Its target is not known.

This CDR3 has 11 residues. Germline V lookup: CDR1 LNHDA, CDR2 SQIVND (reference sequence). Between the trimmed V and J ends, which lost 8 bases and 8 bases, there was a span of 12 bases. Amplification used 60 Vbeta primers and 13 Jbeta primers. Using immunoSEQ multiplex PCR, the repertoire was profiled, and TCRdb retains in-frame clones only, with some absent. The data hold some 36,000 clones, with 60% to 75% observed a single time. Sequencing used PBMCs. This chain links TRBV19 with TRBJ1-2, with D tentatively TRBD1 (6 bases). This receptor was identified in a man between 25 and 39 years old in good health and CMV-seronegative. The CDR3 loop is CASGNREGYTF. For the CDR3, the DNA is TGTGCCAGTGGAAACAGGGAAGGCTACACCTTC. Full variable domain (remainder filled in from reference TRBV19 and TRBJ1-2): DGGITQSPKYLFRKEGQNVTLSCEQNLNHDAMYWYRQDPGQGLRLIYYSQIVNDFQKGDIAEGYSVSREKKESFPLTVTSAQKNPTAFYLCASGNREGYTFGSGTRLTVV.